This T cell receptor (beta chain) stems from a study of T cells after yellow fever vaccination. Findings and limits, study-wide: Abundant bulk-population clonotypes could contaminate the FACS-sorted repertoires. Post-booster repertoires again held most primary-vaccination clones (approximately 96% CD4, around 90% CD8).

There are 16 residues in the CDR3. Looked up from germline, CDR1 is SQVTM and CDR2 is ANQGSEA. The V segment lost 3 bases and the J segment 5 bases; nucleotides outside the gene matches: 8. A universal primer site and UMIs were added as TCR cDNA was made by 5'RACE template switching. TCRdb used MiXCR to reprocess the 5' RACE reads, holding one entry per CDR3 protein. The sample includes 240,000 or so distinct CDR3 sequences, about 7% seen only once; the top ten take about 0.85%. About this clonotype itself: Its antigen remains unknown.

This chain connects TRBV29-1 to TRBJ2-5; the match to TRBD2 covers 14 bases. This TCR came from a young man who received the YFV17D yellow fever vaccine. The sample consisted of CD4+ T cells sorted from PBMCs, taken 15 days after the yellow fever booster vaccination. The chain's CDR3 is CSVDGWTSGRSETQYF. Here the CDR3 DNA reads TGCAGCGTTGACGGATGGACTAGCGGGAGGAGCGAGACCCAGTACTTC.